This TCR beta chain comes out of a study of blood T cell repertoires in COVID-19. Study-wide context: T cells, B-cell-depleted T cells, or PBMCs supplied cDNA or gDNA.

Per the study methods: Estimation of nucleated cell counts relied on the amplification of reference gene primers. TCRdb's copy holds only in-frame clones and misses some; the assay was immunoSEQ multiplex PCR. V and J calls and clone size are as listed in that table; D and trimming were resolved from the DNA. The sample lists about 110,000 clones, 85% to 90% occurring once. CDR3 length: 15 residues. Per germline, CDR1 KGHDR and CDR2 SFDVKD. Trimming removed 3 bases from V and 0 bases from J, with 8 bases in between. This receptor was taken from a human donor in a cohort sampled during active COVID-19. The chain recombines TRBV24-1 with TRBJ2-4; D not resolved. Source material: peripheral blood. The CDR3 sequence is CATSDSALAKNIQYF. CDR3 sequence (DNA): TGTGCCACCAGTGATAGCGCATTAGCCAAAAACATTCAGTACTTC.